This entry describes one T cell receptor beta chain. Its target is not known. The data belong to a study of T cells in narcolepsy. Whole-study results and caveats: Healthy controls reportedly lacked the autoreactive clonotypes serially found in patients' blood. Same-patient CSF and blood CD4+ T cell clonotypes included HCRT-specific and TRIB2-specific autoreactive ones. In some patient and control memory CD4+ samples, autoreactive clones were absent.

Method: immunoSEQ multiplex PCR; TCRdb's copy keeps in-frame clones and lacks some. The sample has 30,000 to 40,000 clones, 70% to 85% seen once. The length of the CDR3 is 15 residues. The germline gives CDR1 GTSNPN, CDR2 SVGIG (reference sequence). The germline V and J ends were trimmed by 5 bases and 7 bases, with 20 bases remaining between them. The clonotype comes from a human donor in good health. Sequenced input: memory (CD45RA-) CD4+ T cells from blood. This chain uses TRBV30 with TRBJ1-4; D gene uncertain. The CDR3 reads CAWGAGSGSGEKLFF. In nucleotides, the CDR3 is TGTGCCTGGGGCGCAGGATCCGGGAGTGGTGAAAAACTGTTTTTT. The full variable domain, its missing parts supplied by reference TRBV30 and TRBJ1-4, is SQTIHQWPATLVQPVGSPLSLECTVEGTSNPNLYWYRQAAGRGLQLLFYSVGIGQISSEVPQNLSASRPQDRQFILSSKKLLLSDSGFYLCAWGAGSGSGEKLFFGSGTQLSVL.